The 9 T cell receptor beta chains below come from one sample, sequenced in a study of blood T cell repertoires in COVID-19. TCRdb's table, derived via immunoSEQ multiplex PCR, lists solely in-frame clones and lacks some. The repertoire holds some 130,000 clones, with approximately 84% as singletons. Sequenced sample: peripheral blood. The receptors derive from a woman older than 75 with acute or convalescent COVID-19.

The J gene is TRBJ2-3, the V gene TRBV11-2; 9 nucleotides align to TRBD1. V trimming: 5 bases; J trimming: 6 bases; junction bases outside the gene matches: 6. CDR1 SGHAT and CDR2 FQNNGV come from the germline V gene. This CDR3 contains 14 residues. The CDR3 reads CASSVDRGADTQYF. The CDR3 DNA is TGTGCCAGCAGCGTCGACAGGGGGGCTGATACGCAGTATTTT.

This clone was found a few times. This sequence joins TRBV7-2 and TRBJ1-2; 10 bases match TRBD1. Per the germline V gene, CDR1 is SGHTA and CDR2 is FQGNSA. Trimming removed 5 bases from V and 7 bases from J; junction bases left unmatched: 10. The CDR3 has 15 residues. CDR3 in DNA: TGTGCCAGCAGCGTAAGCGGGACAGGGGTTGCTGGCTACACCTTC. This gives the protein CASSVSGTGVAGYTF. The whole variable domain, remainder taken from reference TRBV7-2 and TRBJ1-2, is GAGVSQSPSNKVTEKGKDVELRCDPISGHTALYWYRQSLGQGLEFLIYFQGNSAPDKSGLPSDRFSAERTGGSVSTLTIQRTQQEDSAVYLCASSVSGTGVAGYTFGSGTRLTVV.

The chain uses TRBV10-3 and TRBJ1-1; 8 bases align to TRBD1. Germline CDR1 ENHRY, CDR2 SYGVKD. The trim removed 10 bases at V and 5 bases at J, leaving 9 bases unmatched. The CDR3 has 13 amino acids. CDR3 DNA sequence: TGTGCCACAGGGGGCGCGGGGTATACTGAAGCTTTCTTT. Its translation: CATGGAGYTEAFF.

The gene calls are TRBV5-1 and TRBJ1-2; TRBD1 might be the D (6 bases). The germline CDR1 and CDR2 sequences are SGHRS and YFSETQ. The CDR3 is made up of 15 amino acids. Between the trimmed V and J ends, which lost 0 bases and 7 bases, there was a span of 16 bases. The CDR3 spells CASSLGSPSGAGYTF. Written as DNA, the CDR3 is TGCGCCAGCAGCTTGGGGTCACCTTCAGGGGCTGGCTACACCTTC.

This clone was detected once. The chain joins TRBV12-3 or TRBV12-4 to TRBJ2-1; no clear D. The V and J ends lost 1 base and 11 bases respectively, with 9 bases between them. This CDR3 spans 12 amino acids. The CDR3 spells CASSLGRTKQFF. Here the CDR3 DNA reads TGTGCCAGCAGTTTAGGCAGAACTAAGCAGTTCTTC.

V is TRBV5-4 and J is TRBJ1-1; no clear D gene. CDR1 and CDR2 from the germline V gene are SGHNT and YYREEE (reference sequence). This CDR3 contains 11 residues. V dropped 6 bases and J dropped 2 bases, with 5 bases sitting between them. CDR3 nucleotides: TGTGCCAGCACCCTTAACACTGAAGCTTTCTTT. Translating it yields CASTLNTEAFF. Based on the CDR3 plus reference TRBV5-4 and TRBJ1-1, the full variable domain is ETGVTQSPTHLIKTRGQQVTLRCSSQSGHNTVSWYQQALGQGPQFIFQYYREEENGRGNFPPRFSGLQFPNYSSELNVNALELDDSALYLCASTLNTEAFFGQGTRLTVV.

The CDR3 region is CASSPGQRGLADTQYF. CDR3 DNA sequence: TGCGCCAGCAGCCCTGGCCAGCGGGGGCTCGCAGATACGCAGTATTTT. V usage is TRBV5-1 and J usage is TRBJ2-3, with TRBD2 matching over 8 bases. The CDR3 has 16 residues. Germline CDR1 is SGHRS and CDR2 is YFSETQ. V shed 4 bases and J 4 bases; nucleotides not matched to a gene: 11. Full variable domain (outside the CDR3, taken from reference TRBV5-1 and TRBJ2-3): KAGVTQTPRYLIKTRGQQVTLSCSPISGHRSVSWYQQTPGQGLQFLFEYFSETQRNKGNFPGRFSGRQFSNSRSEMNVSTLELGDSALYLCASSPGQRGLADTQYFGPGTRLTVL.

The chain employs TRBV7-2 and TRBJ1-6; 7 bases fit TRBD1. The CDR3 runs to 16 residues. Per germline, CDR1 SGHTA and CDR2 FQGNSA. Unmatched junction bases numbered 7, after V lost 1 base and J lost 7 bases. The CDR3: CASSLVTGTGNSPLHF. CDR3 DNA sequence: TGTGCCAGCAGCTTAGTGACAGGGACGGGGAATTCACCCCTCCACTTT.

V and J are TRBV5-1 and TRBJ2-7; 10 bases align to TRBD1. The CDR3 consists of 14 residues. Germline V CDR1 and CDR2: SGHRS, YFSETQ. Trimming at V came to 0 bases and at J to 4 bases, leaving 1 base not matched to a gene. CDR3 in DNA: TGCGCCAGCAGCTTGGTGGGACAGGGGTACGAGCAGTACTTC. Its protein is CASSLVGQGYEQYF.